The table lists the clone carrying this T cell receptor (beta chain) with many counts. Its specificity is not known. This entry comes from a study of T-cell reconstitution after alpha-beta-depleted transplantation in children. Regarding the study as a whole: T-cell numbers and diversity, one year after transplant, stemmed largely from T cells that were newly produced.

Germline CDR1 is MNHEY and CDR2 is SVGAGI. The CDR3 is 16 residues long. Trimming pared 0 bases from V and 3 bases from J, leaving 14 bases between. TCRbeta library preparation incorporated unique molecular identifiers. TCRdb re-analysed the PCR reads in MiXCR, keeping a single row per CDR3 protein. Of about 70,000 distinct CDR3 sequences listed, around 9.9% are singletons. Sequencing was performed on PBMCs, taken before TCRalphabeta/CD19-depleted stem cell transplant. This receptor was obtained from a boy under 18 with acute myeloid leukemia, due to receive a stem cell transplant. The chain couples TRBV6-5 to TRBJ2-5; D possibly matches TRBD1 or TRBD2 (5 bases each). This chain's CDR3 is CASSYSPRGWKETQYF. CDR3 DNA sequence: TGTGCCAGCAGTTACTCCCCGAGGGGCTGGAAAGAGACCCAGTACTTC.